This T cell receptor beta chain is from a study of cytomegalovirus exposure and HLA in healthy donors. Study findings and constraints: HLA alleles showed associations with some 15,000 TCR beta sequences in a later analysis, at a 0.05 false discovery rate.

V was clipped by 7 bases and J by 2 bases, with 29 bases between them. This CDR3 has 19 amino acids. CDR1 and CDR2 from the germline V gene are SQVTM and ANQGSEA. Comments on this clone: Its antigen is currently unknown.

Primers: 60 Vbeta forward and 13 Jbeta reverse. Libraries were prepared by immunoSEQ multiplex PCR; TCRdb keeps only in-frame clonotypes and omits some of them. The table shows under 55,000 clones, with 72% occurring only once. The chain couples TRBV29-1 to TRBJ1-4; the D is unclear. The sequence was collected from a woman between 50 and 59 years old in good health and CMV-seronegative. The sequenced material came from PBMCs. The CDR3 DNA reads as TGCAGCGCCACGCTAGGCGGCAGGCTTAGAGGGTCCACTAATGAAAAACTGTTTTTT. Protein: CSATLGGRLRGSTNEKLFF. The full variable domain, in which reference TRBV29-1 and TRBJ1-4 provide the parts outside the CDR3, is SAVISQKPSRDICQRGTSLTIQCQVDSQVTMMFWYRQQPGQSLTLIATANQGSEATYESGFVIDKFPISRPNLTFSTLTVSNMSPEDSSIYLCSATLGGRLRGSTNEKLFFGSGTQLSVL.